Listed below are T cell receptor beta chains from one sample, sequenced in a study of monozygotic twins with inflammatory bowel disease. TCRdb re-called the 5' RACE reads, yielding one record per CDR3 amino acid sequence without DNA. Its listing shows some 160,000 distinct CDR3 sequences. Sequences were obtained from blood. The source of these receptors is a human donor with ulcerative colitis or Crohn's disease, or a healthy co-twin of an affected twin (not recorded which). CDR3s include the opening cysteine and the closing phenylalanine or tryptophan.

V gene	J gene	CDR3 protein
TRBV9	TRBJ1-1	CASSVANQEGTEAFF
TRBV4-1	TRBJ1-2	CASSHLQGGRGQDGYTF
TRBV10-3	TRBJ2-3	CAISGTLTDTQYF
TRBV29-1	TRBJ1-2	CSVMTGGPPVGYTF
TRBV11-2	TRBJ2-5	CASSPTRYRTTFEETQYF
TRBV20-1	TRBJ2-3	CSEGAPYTDTQYF
TRBV20-1	TRBJ2-2	CSARATRYTGELFF
TRBV18	TRBJ2-1	CASSAGLAGLSSYNEQFF
TRBV19	TRBJ1-2	CASKEQGILYGYTF
TRBV4-1	TRBJ1-2	CASSQGDSRGYTF
TRBV4-3	TRBJ2-7	CASSKGSGRYEQYF
TRBV6-1	TRBJ2-7	CASSRTGVASYEQYF
TRBV3-1	TRBJ1-1	CASSQDGWTGGQTGSAAFF
TRBV5-1	TRBJ1-1	CASSLGGGGNTEAFF
TRBV4-2	TRBJ2-1	CASGDSLNEQFF
TRBV5-1	TRBJ1-4	CASSRDTTNEKLFF
TRBV10-3	TRBJ2-7	CAKSSGQGGEQYF
TRBV2	TRBJ2-7	CASSPGSGSYEQYF
TRBV29-1	TRBJ1-1	CSGKLRNTEAFF
TRBV10-3	TRBJ2-2	CAIRSDGTGELFF
TRBV5-6	TRBJ2-1	CASSTLERVGQFF
TRBV6-2/TRBV6-3	TRBJ1-2	CASSYQGLNGYTF
TRBV6-2/TRBV6-3	TRBJ2-2	CASSGTGSTGELFF
TRBV29-1	TRBJ2-5	CSVAPGQPQETQYF
TRBV19	TRBJ2-5	CASSIERRETQYF
TRBV5-1	TRBJ2-3	CASSWTLAGGTDTQYF
TRBV20-1	TRBJ1-1	CSAIRQPMNTEAFF
TRBV7-9	TRBJ1-4	CASSFITPFYEKLFF
TRBV5-1	TRBJ1-5	CASSQSPGGSNQPQHF
TRBV24-1	TRBJ2-3	CATSDPNLGVNTQYF
TRBV20-1	TRBJ1-6	CSAWTGGNSPLHF
TRBV4-3	TRBJ1-4	CASSQGGRGTNEKLFF
TRBV25-1	TRBJ2-7	CASSAALRPYEQYF
TRBV5-6	TRBJ2-4	CASSSLIGTGGLAKNIQYF
TRBV9	TRBJ2-5	CASSVGVQGPETQYF
TRBV7-2	TRBJ2-5	CASSFAVAGVGETQYF
TRBV5-4	TRBJ1-4	CASSLSATNEKLFF
TRBV29-1	TRBJ1-2	CSAQEGTGGYTF
TRBV21-1	TRBJ2-5	CASSAPRDRAGETQYF
TRBV29-1	TRBJ1-2	CSVVKSDDGYTF
TRBV20-1	TRBJ1-5	CSASVQGFLGNQPQHF
TRBV4-3	TRBJ2-3	CASSLRDTDTQYF
TRBV4-1	TRBJ2-7	CASSQEGLAGVSWSYEQYF
TRBV7-2	TRBJ2-7	CASSLEDPYEQYF
TRBV5-5	TRBJ2-3	CASSRTGTLATDTQYF
TRBV25-1	TRBJ2-1	CASSFGTSGILSNEQFF
TRBV28	TRBJ2-2	CAGGGGGTGELFF
TRBV9	TRBJ2-3	CASSGTLAGEGDTQYF
TRBV20-1	TRBJ1-6	CSARSDRAGNSPLHF
TRBV10-3	TRBJ1-3	CASQASRLAGNTIYF
TRBV6-1	TRBJ1-2	CASSPVSVGYGYTF
TRBV27	TRBJ2-1	CASSTTGSSYNEQFF
TRBV10-2	TRBJ2-2	CASSEPQQGADTGELFF
TRBV11-2	TRBJ1-3	CASSLELLSSGNTIYF
TRBV5-1	TRBJ1-1	CASSLVTADTEAFF
TRBV20-1	TRBJ1-1	CSADRDSTEAFF
TRBV7-9	TRBJ1-4	CASSLAPDRGKLFF